These T cell receptor beta chains were read from a single sample in a study of T cells in Graves' hyperthyroidism and ophthalmopathy. MiXCR, run by TCRdb on the multiplex PCR reads, gives a single entry per CDR3 protein. The table records 500,000 or so distinct CDR3 sequences, more than 15% of them present only once. Sequenced sample: blood. The receptors originated from a woman younger than 35 with Graves' ophthalmopathy. Each CDR3 is given with its conserved first and last residue. A D gene is named only where the DNA matches it firmly. The listing skips clone size in some rows; elsewhere it reads once, few, many or a size class.

D gene: NA
CDR3 length: 16
clone size: many
V gene: TRBV3-1
J gene: TRBJ2-1
CDR3 DNA: TGTGCCAGCAGCCAAGAATTGCCTAGTCCCTTCAATGAGCAGTTCTTC
CDR3 protein: CASSQELPSPFNEQFF

D gene: NA
CDR3 length: 14
clone size: NA
V gene: TRBV9
J gene: TRBJ1-1
CDR3 DNA: TGTGCCAGCAGCGTAGCGGGGGCTGGCACTGAAGCTTTCTTT
CDR3 protein: CASSVAGAGTEAFF

D gene: NA
CDR3 length: 14
clone size: many
V gene: TRBV27
J gene: TRBJ2-5
CDR3 DNA: TGTGCCAGCAGTTCGGGTGCGGTTGGTGAGACCCAGTACTTC
CDR3 protein: CASSSGAVGETQYF

D gene: TRBD2
CDR3 length: 16
clone size: many
V gene: TRBV6-1
J gene: TRBJ2-1
CDR3 DNA: TGTGCCAGCAGTTACGGGCCTAGCGGGGCAGACAATGAGCAGTTCTTC
CDR3 protein: CASSYGPSGADNEQFF

D gene: NA
CDR3 length: 14
clone size: few
V gene: TRBV6-2/TRBV6-3
J gene: TRBJ1-5
CDR3 DNA: TGTGCCAGCAGCACCGGGGAGGACAATCAGCCCCAGCATTTT
CDR3 protein: CASSTGEDNQPQHF

D gene: TRBD2
CDR3 length: 15
clone size: NA
V gene: TRBV28
J gene: TRBJ2-2
CDR3 DNA: TGTGCCAGCAGGGTTCTAGCGGGAGCCGTCGGGGAGCTGTTTTTT
CDR3 protein: CASRVLAGAVGELFF

D gene: NA
CDR3 length: 13
clone size: NA
V gene: TRBV19
J gene: TRBJ2-7
CDR3 DNA: TGTGCCAGTAGTATGACGCTGGTGAGCGAGCAGTACTTC
CDR3 protein: CASSMTLVSEQYF

D gene: NA
CDR3 length: 14
clone size: few
V gene: TRBV6-1
J gene: TRBJ2-1
CDR3 DNA: TGTGCCAGCAGTGTGCAGGGGGGATTCAATGAGCAGTTCTTC
CDR3 protein: CASSVQGGFNEQFF

D gene: TRBD2
CDR3 length: 16
clone size: NA
V gene: TRBV4-2
J gene: TRBJ2-1
CDR3 DNA: TGTGCCAGCAGCCAAGTAAATAGCGGGGCCACTAATGAGCAGTTCTTC
CDR3 protein: CASSQVNSGATNEQFF

D gene: NA
CDR3 length: 16
clone size: few
V gene: TRBV28
J gene: TRBJ1-3
CDR3 DNA: TGTGCCAGCAGTTTCGAACCGCGCCTCTCTGGAAACACCATATATTTT
CDR3 protein: CASSFEPRLSGNTIYF